These 7 T cell receptor beta chains originate from one sample sequenced in a study of cytomegalovirus exposure and HLA in healthy donors. The PCR employed 60 Vbeta primers together with 13 Jbeta primers. Sequencing used immunoSEQ multiplex PCR; TCRdb keeps in-frame clones, though not all of them. The table includes over 50,000 clones, approximately 64% detected once. Input material: PBMCs. The receptor set was obtained from a man aged 35 to 55 in good health and CMV-seropositive.

This clone has just a few counts. This sequence joins TRBV2 and TRBJ2-2; the D gene is possibly TRBD1 (5 bases). This CDR3 contains 15 residues. The V end lost 4 bases, the J end lost 2 bases, and 11 bases lay between the germline ends. Germline values: CDR1 SNHLY, CDR2 FYNNEI. The CDR3 DNA follows: TGTGCCAGCAGTGCTATTAGGGGCAACACCGGGGAGCTGTTTTTT. Protein sequence: CASSAIRGNTGELFF.

The chain links TRBV5-1 to TRBJ2-7; 7 nucleotides match TRBD2. The junction had 6 bases not matched to a gene; V was cut back by 6 bases and J by 3 bases. This CDR3 has 13 residues. Looked up from germline, CDR1 is SGHRS and CDR2 is YFSETQ. As DNA, the CDR3 is TGCGCCAGCACCCCGGCTAGCGGCTACGAGCAGTACTTC. Encoded protein: CASTPASGYEQYF.

The chain couples TRBV2 to TRBJ1-5; no clear D gene. Trimming pared 7 bases from V and 0 bases from J, leaving 10 bases between. The CDR3 runs 14 residues. CDR1 and CDR2 (germline): SNHLY, FYNNEI. The CDR3 loop reads CASKVGPSNQPQHF. In DNA, the CDR3 is TGTGCCAGCAAGGTTGGGCCTAGCAATCAGCCCCAGCATTTT.

CDR3 coding DNA: TGTGCCACCAGGCTAGCGGGTGGCCAAGAGACCCAGTACTTC. This gives the protein CATRLAGGQETQYF. The V and J genes are TRBV15 and TRBJ2-5, with 8 positions matching TRBD2. This CDR3 is built from 14 residues. V was clipped by 6 bases and J by 1 base; unmatched bases: 4. Germline V gives CDR1 LNHNV, CDR2 YYDKDF (reference sequence).

The rearrangement uses TRBV4-3 and TRBJ2-7; maybe TRBD2 (6 bases). Deletions cut 1 base from V and 4 bases from J, with 20 bases between. Germline V CDR1 and CDR2: LGHNA, YSLEER. The CDR3 has 17 residues. The CDR3 sequence: CASSQVGFGTPVYEQYF. DNA for the CDR3: TGCGCCAGCAGCCAAGTGGGGTTCGGGACTCCCGTGTACGAGCAGTACTTC.

This chain uses TRBV6-1 with TRBJ1-6; D gene unclear. This CDR3 contains 13 residues. The germline V and J ends were trimmed by 8 bases and 5 bases, with 10 bases remaining between them. The germline V gene has CDR1 MNHNS and CDR2 SASEGT. CDR3 in DNA: TGTGCCAGCGACTACACCAATAATTCACCCCTCCACTTT. Its translation is CASDYTNNSPLHF.

This clone was seen a single time. The V and J genes are TRBV4-3 and TRBJ2-1, with 11 positions matching TRBD1. Germline-derived CDR1 and CDR2 are LGHNA and YSLEER. The CDR3 runs 16 residues. V was clipped by 3 bases and J by 8 bases; unmatched bases: 9. CDR3 sequence reads: CASSQKGTGGGDEQFF. The CDR3 DNA reads TGCGCCAGCAGCCAGAAGGGGACAGGGGGTGGCGATGAGCAGTTCTTC.